This passage covers 29 T cell receptor beta chains from one sample sequenced in a study of blood T cell repertoires in COVID-19. Here immunoSEQ multiplex PCR was the method, and the copy in TCRdb shows in-frame clones only, minus some. The sample consists of about 190,000 clones, more than 70% of them appearing once. The sample comprised peripheral blood. These receptor sequences come from a woman aged 80 or older with active or convalescent COVID-19.

This chain joins TRBV29-1 and TRBJ1-1, with TRBD1 identical over 7 bases. The V and J ends lost 7 bases and 1 base, in that order; junction bases with no gene match: 6. Germline CDR1 is SQVTM and CDR2 is ANQGSEA. This CDR3 is 13 amino acids long. CDR3 residues: CSGSRQGNTEAFF. The CDR3 coding sequence is TGCAGCGGGTCGAGACAGGGGAACACTGAAGCTTTCTTT.

This chain joins TRBV30 and TRBJ1-6, with a tentative D call TRBD1 (6 bases). CDR1 and CDR2 from the germline V gene are GTSNPN and SVGIG (reference sequence). V gave up 4 bases and J gave up 4 bases, with 11 bases separating them. The CDR3 consists of 14 residues. CDR3 residues: CAWMGRGYNSPLHF. The CDR3 DNA reads TGTGCCTGGATGGGCAGGGGATATAATTCACCCCTCCACTTT.

The J gene is TRBJ2-3, the V gene TRBV7-2; D might be TRBD1 (6 bases). V was shortened by 1 base and J by 6 bases, with 8 bases between the two germline ends. From germline, CDR1 is SGHTA and CDR2 FQGNSA. This CDR3 region has 13 residues. For the CDR3, the DNA is TGTGCCAGCAGCTTAGGAAGGGGGGATACGCAGTATTTT. Residues: CASSLGRGDTQYF.

The V and J genes are TRBV19 and TRBJ1-1; perhaps TRBD1 as D (6 bases). Germline lookup yields CDR1 LNHDA and CDR2 SQIVND (reference sequence). V lost 3 bases and J 8 bases, leaving 10 bases between the germline ends. This CDR3 has 12 amino acids. The CDR3 reads CASSIGGAEAFF. CDR3 coding DNA: TGTGCCAGTAGTATTGGGGGGGCAGAAGCTTTCTTT.

V is TRBV10-3 and J is TRBJ1-4, with D possibly TRBD1 on 5 matching bases. The V gene's germline CDR1 is ENHRY and CDR2 SYGVKD. This CDR3 region has 14 residues. V was clipped by 10 bases and J by 3 bases, with 15 bases between them. In nucleotides, the CDR3 is TGTGCCACCCGGGGCCGGGGGGCTAATGAAAAACTGTTTTTT. This encodes CATRGRGANEKLFF.

This CDR3 is CASGQGAFFGSTDTQYF. Here the CDR3 DNA reads TGCGCCAGCGGACAGGGGGCGTTTTTTGGTAGCACAGATACGCAGTATTTT. This sequence joins TRBV4-1 and TRBJ2-3; 11 bases agree with TRBD1. J lost 0 bases, V lost 8 bases, and 10 bases had no gene match. CDR3 length equals 17 residues. Germline V gene lookup returns CDR1 MGHRA and CDR2 YSYEKL.

Here the CDR3 reads CASNHGQGSIVEQYF. In DNA, the CDR3 is TGTGCCAGCAACCATGGACAGGGTTCAATAGTCGAGCAGTACTTC. This rearrangement joins TRBV5-6 to TRBJ2-7, with 8 positions matching TRBD1. CDR3 length: 15 residues. Germline assignment: CDR1 SGHDT and CDR2 YYEEEE. V lost 6 bases, J lost 6 bases, and 14 bases stayed unmatched.

The CDR3 coding sequence is TGTGCCAGCACAACAGGGGGAGGAATGGGCACTGAAGCTTTCTTT. This codes for CASTTGGGMGTEAFF. This rearrangement joins TRBV18 to TRBJ1-1; 8 bases fit TRBD1. The length of the CDR3 is 15 residues. Trimming at V came to 8 bases and at J to 4 bases, leaving 12 bases not matched to a gene. Germline V gene sequence: CDR1 KGHSH, CDR2 LQKENI.

This clone was counted only a few times. The rearrangement joins TRBV2 to TRBJ1-2; unclear D gene. V was cut by 6 bases and J by 8 bases, with 13 bases left in between. The germline V gene has CDR1 SNHLY and CDR2 FYNNEI. The CDR3 loop spans 12 amino acids. The CDR3 sequence is CASSLETGGYTF. The CDR3 nucleotides read TGTGCCAGCAGCCTCGAGACGGGAGGCTACACCTTC.

The J gene is TRBJ2-5, the V gene TRBV11-2, with 7 bases lining up with TRBD2. Trimming cost V 1 base and J 5 bases; bases outside gene matches: 7. This CDR3 comprises 15 residues. CDR1 is SGHAT, CDR2 FQNNGV, per germline. The CDR3 region has the DNA TGTGCCAGCAGCTTAGGGACTAGAGATGGGGAGACCCAGTACTTC. This sequence encodes CASSLGTRDGETQYF.

The chain has TRBV10-3 and TRBJ2-7, with D possibly TRBD1 on 5 matching bases. Germline CDR1 and CDR2: ENHRY and SYGVKD. The CDR3 length is 15 residues. Trimming stripped 3 bases from V and 2 bases from J, with 14 bases between. In nucleotides, the CDR3 is TGTGCCATCAGTGACCGGCCCATAGGGGCCTACGAGCAGTACTTC. This gives the protein CAISDRPIGAYEQYF.

The J gene is TRBJ2-1, the V gene TRBV6-5; tentative D call: TRBD1 (6 bases). Germline CDR1 and CDR2: MNHEY and SVGAGI. With 5 bases removed from V and 5 bases from J, the gap between germline ends came to 10 bases. This CDR3 has 13 residues. The CDR3 nucleotides read TGTGCCAGCAGTCGACCAGGGGACAATGAGCAGTTCTTC. Amino acids: CASSRPGDNEQFF.

This clone has just one count. This chain connects TRBV5-1 to TRBJ1-1; D is possibly TRBD1 (5 bases). Germline V gene sequence: CDR1 SGHRS, CDR2 YFSETQ. V was cut by 4 bases and J by 0 bases, with 10 bases left in between. The CDR3 runs 14 residues. In DNA, the CDR3 is TGCGCCAGCAGCCCAGACAGCCTGAACACTGAAGCTTTCTTT. Its protein is CASSPDSLNTEAFF.

This chain uses TRBV6-4 with TRBJ2-7; unclear D gene. CDR1 and CDR2 (germline): MRHNA, SNTAGT. The CDR3 sequence is 11 residues long. Trimming left V 10 bases short and J 6 bases short, with 13 bases between. CDR3: CATDPLFEQYF. The CDR3 DNA sequence: TGTGCCACCGATCCACTATTCGAGCAGTACTTC.

The chain links TRBV10-3 to TRBJ1-1; D might be TRBD1 (5 bases). In germline, CDR1 is ENHRY, CDR2 SYGVKD. The CDR3 extends over 11 amino acids. The V and J ends lost 3 bases and 6 bases respectively, with 5 bases between them. The CDR3 loop is CAISDRAEAFF. CDR3 sequence (DNA): TGTGCCATCAGTGACAGGGCTGAAGCTTTCTTT.

This chain joins TRBV6-5 and TRBJ1-1; 12 bases match TRBD1. The junction had 3 bases not matched to a gene; V was cut back by 0 bases and J by 4 bases. This CDR3 spans 16 amino acids. Germline lookup yields CDR1 MNHEY and CDR2 SVGAGI. The CDR3: CASSYSGTGGGTEAFF. In nucleotides, the CDR3 is TGTGCCAGCAGTTACTCTGGGACAGGGGGCGGCACTGAAGCTTTCTTT.

This clone was observed once. The chain uses TRBV29-1 and TRBJ2-5, with a weak D call TRBD2 (6 bases). V was clipped by 4 bases and J by 7 bases, with 28 bases between them. The CDR3 spans 17 residues. Germline loops: CDR1 SQVTM, CDR2 ANQGSEA. The CDR3 spells CSVGYTYYGGSSGTQYF. The CDR3 nucleotides read TGCAGCGTTGGTTACACTTACTATGGGGGGTCCTCCGGGACCCAGTACTTC. Supplemented by reference TRBV29-1 and TRBJ2-5, the full variable domain reads SAVISQKPSRDICQRGTSLTIQCQVDSQVTMMFWYRQQPGQSLTLIATANQGSEATYESGFVIDKFPISRPNLTFSTLTVSNMSPEDSSIYLCSVGYTYYGGSSGTQYFGPGTRLLVL.

V and J are TRBV7-9 and TRBJ2-7; D may be TRBD1 (6 bases). Germline V gives CDR1 SEHNR, CDR2 FQNEAQ (reference sequence). V lost 5 bases and J 5 bases, leaving 16 bases between the germline ends. The CDR3 is 14 residues long. The CDR3 nucleotides read TGTGCCAGCAGCCGTCAGGGGAATTCCAACGAGCAGTACTTC. This encodes CASSRQGNSNEQYF.

The rearrangement links TRBV24-1 to TRBJ2-3, with a weak D call TRBD2 (6 bases). Trimming cost V 9 bases and J 4 bases, with 16 bases left between them. Per germline, CDR1 KGHDR and CDR2 SFDVKD. CDR3 length: 14 amino acids. For the CDR3, the DNA is TGTGCCACCCGAGATGAAGGGGAGGCAGATACGCAGTATTTT. Translating gives CATRDEGEADTQYF.

V is TRBV19 and J is TRBJ1-5; tentative D call: TRBD1 (6 bases). Trimming left V 6 bases short and J 2 bases short, with 11 bases between. Germline lookup yields CDR1 LNHDA and CDR2 SQIVND (reference sequence). The CDR3 is made up of 14 amino acids. CDR3 in DNA: TGTGCCAGTAGGAGGGGGACCGGCAATCAGCCCCAGCATTTT. It encodes CASRRGTGNQPQHF.

The J gene is TRBJ2-1, the V gene TRBV4-1, with 9 bases fitting TRBD2. The CDR3 spans 17 residues. Trimming removed 0 bases from V and 3 bases from J; junction bases left unmatched: 6. Germline V gene sequence: CDR1 MGHRA, CDR2 YSYEKL. CDR3 sequence: CASSQDGTSLGYNEQFF. The CDR3, as DNA: TGCGCCAGCAGCCAAGACGGGACTAGCCTCGGCTACAATGAGCAGTTCTTC.

This chain links TRBV7-9 with TRBJ2-5; 7 bases align to TRBD1. V lost 2 bases to trimming and J lost 4 bases; unmatched junction nucleotides: 7. Looked up from germline, CDR1 is SEHNR and CDR2 is FQNEAQ (reference sequence). The CDR3 totals 15 residues. The CDR3 loop reads CASSLQGQLGETQYF. The CDR3 bases are TGTGCCAGCAGCTTACAGGGACAGCTCGGAGAGACCCAGTACTTC.

The gene calls are TRBV6-1 and TRBJ1-1, with 10 bases identical to TRBD1. The CDR3 loop spans 18 amino acids. The V and J ends lost 4 bases and 11 bases, in that order; junction bases with no gene match: 22. Germline CDR1 and CDR2: MNHNS and SASEGT. CDR3 DNA: TGTGCCAGCAGTGGCGCGACAGGGGGCATAGGTTTTTCTTTCAGGGCTTTCTTT. Its protein product is CASSGATGGIGFSFRAFF.

This chain uses TRBV7-8 with TRBJ2-2, with D unclear. V gave up 7 bases and J gave up 1 base, with 16 bases separating them. CDR1 is SGHVS, CDR2 FQNEAQ, per germline. This CDR3 is 16 amino acids long. Here the CDR3 reads CASTSALRRNTGELFF. The CDR3 region has the DNA TGTGCCAGCACCTCAGCACTGCGGAGGAACACCGGGGAGCTGTTTTTT.

The CDR3 spells CASSFLGTGVEGYTF. The CDR3 DNA follows: TGTGCCAGCAGTTTTTTAGGGACAGGGGTGGAGGGCTACACCTTC. The chain combines TRBV27 with TRBJ1-2; 10 nucleotides line up with TRBD1. J lost 8 bases, V lost 3 bases, and 9 bases had no gene match. The CDR3 has 15 residues. The germline gives CDR1 MNHEY, CDR2 SMNVEV (reference sequence).

The J gene is TRBJ2-2, the V gene TRBV6-5; TRBD2 is a possible D gene (5 bases). This CDR3 has 13 amino acids. Germline V CDR1 and CDR2: MNHEY, SVGAGI. V was trimmed by 7 bases and J by 6 bases, leaving 12 bases between them. DNA of the CDR3: TGTGCCAGCAAGGACTTCTGGGCCGGGGAGCTGTTTTTT. Residues: CASKDFWAGELFF.

V gene TRBV2 combines with J gene TRBJ2-3; tentatively, D is TRBD2 (6 bases). The CDR3 is made up of 15 amino acids. Between the trimmed V and J ends, which lost 5 bases and 0 bases, there was a span of 12 bases. The germline V gene encodes CDR1 SNHLY and CDR2 FYNNEI. CDR3 sequence reads: CASSLARSSTDTQYF. CDR3 sequence (DNA): TGTGCCAGCAGTCTAGCGCGATCTAGCACAGATACGCAGTATTTT. Full variable domain (rest looked up from reference TRBV2 and TRBJ2-3): EPEVTQTPSHQVTQMGQEVILRCVPISNHLYFYWYRQILGQKVEFLVSFYNNEISEKSEIFDDQFSVERPDGSNFTLKIRSTKLEDSAMYFCASSLARSSTDTQYFGPGTRLTVL.

This sequence joins TRBV11-2 and TRBJ2-5; D call uncertain. The V end was cut by 5 bases, the J end by 4 bases, with 11 bases between. There are 13 residues in the CDR3. The germline V gene has CDR1 SGHAT and CDR2 FQNNGV. CDR3 nucleotides: TGTGCCAGCAGCCGAGTGCTAGTAGAGACCCAGTACTTC. Translation gives CASSRVLVETQYF.

In this sample, this clone turned up a few times. The chain links TRBV7-8 to TRBJ1-1; D gene unclear. Germline V gives CDR1 SGHVS, CDR2 FQNEAQ. The V gene lost 1 base and the J gene lost 6 bases, with 9 bases spanning the gap. This CDR3 is built from 13 residues. DNA of the CDR3: TGTGCCAGCAGCTTAGGGTTTTCAGCTGAAGCTTTCTTT. Its protein product is CASSLGFSAEAFF.